This T cell receptor (beta chain) was captured by sequencing in a study of T cell responses to AZD1222 COVID-19 vaccine. Broader study findings: Regions 160-218 and 743-854 held dominance among vaccine-associated CD4 TCRs, which spanned spike.

This table comes from immunoSEQ multiplex PCR, and its TCRdb copy is limited to in-frame clones, with some not included. The sample has around 130,000 clones, roughly nine tenths seen once. CDR3 size: 13 residues. As for this clone: The target antigen is unknown.

Material: peripheral blood, obtained on day 0 of AZD1222 vaccination. The J gene is TRBJ1-1, the V gene TRBV21-1. TRBV21-1 is a pseudogene segment. The clonotype was recovered from an adult in good health. CDR3 in DNA: TGTGCCAGCAGCCATAAAAGAAACACTGAAGCTTTCTTT. Residues: CASSHKRNTEAFF.